The 23 T cell receptor beta chains presented below share a single source sample, sequenced in a study of regulatory T cells in long-lasting Graves disease. CDR3 regions were amplified by Arm-PCR using iRepertoire HTBI primers to build TCR beta libraries. A single record per CDR3 protein comes from TCRdb applying MiXCR to the multiplex PCR reads. The sample carries a few hundred thousand distinct CDR3 sequences, roughly 23% recorded once. Time point: persistent/refractory GD, antithyroid drugs over 5 years with positive TRAb. Researchers made the TCR library from RNA that was extracted from PBMCs. The source was peripheral blood mononuclear cells (PBMCs), collected when the disease was refractory, from a patient treated with antithyroid drugs. These receptors came from a woman aged 40 to 55 with Graves disease.

This clonotype showed up many times. The chain carries TRBV11-2 and TRBJ2-5, with D uncertain. Trimming removed 5 bases from V and 2 bases from J, with 12 bases in between. The CDR3 length is 14 residues. Per the germline V gene, CDR1 is SGHAT and CDR2 is FQNNGV. CDR3 sequence reads: CASSRGPVQETQYF. CDR3 bases: TGTGCCAGCAGCCGTGGGCCAGTTCAAGAGACCCAGTACTTC.

This clonotype was detected ten times or more. The V and J genes are TRBV11-2 and TRBJ1-2; D uncertain. V was cut by 1 base and J by 6 bases, with 12 bases left in between. The germline V gene has CDR1 SGHAT and CDR2 FQNNGV. CDR3 length equals 14 residues. CDR3 loop: CASSLAVSTHGYTF. Here the CDR3 DNA reads TGTGCCAGCAGCTTAGCTGTCAGCACTCATGGCTACACCTTC.

Remarks on this clonotype: Germline and junction disagree at one end, which may indicate a read error. The CDR3 region has the DNA TGTGCCTGCAGTTCTCCCCCCCGGGGTGGGTCCTACGAGCAGTACTTC. This sequence encodes CACSSPPRGGSYEQYF. The chain couples TRBV28 to TRBJ2-7; D is perhaps TRBD2 (5 bases). The CDR3 has 16 residues. The germline V gene has CDR1 MDHEN and CDR2 SYDVKM. Full variable domain (outside the CDR3, taken from reference TRBV28 and TRBJ2-7): DVKVTQSSRYLVKRTGEKVFLECVQDMDHENMFWYRQDPGLGLRLIYFSYDVKMKEKGDIPEGYSVSREKKERFSLILESASTNQTSMYLCACSSPPRGGSYEQYFGPGTRLTVT.

The sample holds many counts of this clonotype. The chain has TRBV2 and TRBJ2-7; possibly TRBD1 for D (5 bases). Trimming removed 4 bases from V and 2 bases from J, with 12 bases in between. Per the germline V gene, CDR1 is SNHLY and CDR2 is FYNNEI. There are 14 residues in the CDR3. In DNA form, the CDR3 reads TGTGCCAGCAGTGCTCGACAGATAACCTACGAGCAGTACTTC. Translating gives CASSARQITYEQYF.

The chain employs TRBV19 and TRBJ2-7, with TRBD1 identical over 11 bases. After removal of 6 bases from V and 3 bases from J, the junction contained 7 bases not matched to a gene. The CDR3 contains 15 residues. Germline CDR1 and CDR2: LNHDA and SQIVND (reference sequence). The CDR3 nucleotides read TGTGCCAGTAGGACCGGGACAGGGGGAATCTACGAGCAGTACTTC. Translation: CASRTGTGGIYEQYF.

This clonotype was found many times. This rearrangement joins TRBV2 to TRBJ2-2, with TRBD2 identical over 9 bases. Germline V lookup: CDR1 SNHLY, CDR2 FYNNEI. This CDR3 is 15 amino acids long. Losses at the gene ends were 8 bases for V and 5 bases for J; bases not matched to a gene: 9. The CDR3 region is CASAGVAGATGELFF. The DNA for the CDR3 is TGTGCCAGCGCTGGAGTAGCGGGAGCAACCGGGGAGCTGTTTTTT.

This clonotype was seen repeatedly, ten times or more. This chain connects TRBV28 to TRBJ2-5, with D possibly matching TRBD2 (6 bases). The CDR3 runs to 16 residues. Germline V gene data show CDR1 as MDHEN and CDR2 as SYDVKM. The V end was cut by 5 bases, the J end by 4 bases, with 20 bases between. CDR3 residues: CASSPQRRGMLETQYF. The DNA for the CDR3 is TGTGCCAGCAGTCCCCAGCGGAGGGGCATGTTAGAGACCCAGTACTTC.

In regard to this clonotype: This may stem from a read error, because a much larger clone lies one nucleotide away. V gene TRBV19 combines with J gene TRBJ2-5; 9 bases match TRBD1. Unmatched junction bases numbered 13, after V lost 6 bases and J lost 5 bases. Germline values: CDR1 LNHDA, CDR2 SQIVND (reference sequence). This CDR3 has 16 residues. For the CDR3, the DNA is TGTGCCAGTAGCTCCTTAAGGGGACAGGGAGCGGAGACCCAGTACTTC. As protein: CASSSLRGQGAETQYF.

This clonotype was detected only a few times. The rearrangement links TRBV20-1 to TRBJ2-7, with D maybe TRBD1 (6 bases). Trimming removed 5 bases at V and 3 bases at J, with 14 bases between. The germline CDR1 and CDR2 sequences are DFQATT and SNEGSKA (reference sequence). The CDR3 runs 13 residues. DNA for the CDR3: TGCAGTGCTCCCCGGGACACCAACTACGAGCAGTACTTC. It encodes CSAPRDTNYEQYF.

This CDR3 reads CATSEPTSGGRRTQYF. CDR3 DNA sequence: TGTGCCACCAGTGAACCTACTAGTGGCGGCAGGAGGACGCAGTATTTT. The chain carries TRBV24-1 and TRBJ2-3, with D perhaps TRBD2 (5 bases). The germline gives CDR1 KGHDR, CDR2 SFDVKD. The CDR3 contains 16 residues. Trimming stripped 4 bases from V and 9 bases from J, with 22 bases between.

The table lists this clonotype with a few counts. The chain is built from TRBV20-1 and TRBJ2-5; 8 bases line up with TRBD2. The CDR3 covers 15 residues. V shed 2 bases and J 4 bases; nucleotides not matched to a gene: 9. The germline CDR1 and CDR2 sequences are DFQATT and SNEGSKA (reference sequence). The CDR3 spells CSARMFGLAGETQYF. The CDR3 region has the DNA TGCAGTGCTAGAATGTTCGGGCTAGCGGGAGAGACCCAGTACTTC.

This clonotype has more than one count but fewer than ten. J is TRBJ2-5 and V is TRBV20-1, with D tentatively TRBD2 (6 bases). Germline CDR1 DFQATT, CDR2 SNEGSKA (reference sequence). This CDR3 has 13 residues. V was pared by 0 bases and J by 4 bases, with 9 bases between. The CDR3 reads CSARDQRVETQYF. The CDR3 DNA reads as TGCAGTGCTAGAGATCAGCGGGTAGAGACCCAGTACTTC.

The table lists this clonotype with many counts. The V call is TRBV11-2, the J call TRBJ1-4; 8 bases match TRBD1. Germline assignment: CDR1 SGHAT and CDR2 FQNNGV. The CDR3 loop spans 16 amino acids. The V gene end was trimmed by 5 bases and the J gene end by 7 bases; junction bases not matched to a gene: 12. The CDR3 region is CASSTNTGGFGEKLFF. Here the CDR3 DNA reads TGTGCCAGCAGCACGAATACAGGGGGGTTTGGTGAAAAACTGTTTTTT.

This clonotype appeared many times. The chain joins TRBV6-1 to TRBJ2-5; no reliable D call. Per germline, CDR1 MNHNS and CDR2 SASEGT. The CDR3 extends over 11 amino acids. V lost 7 bases and J 6 bases, leaving 9 bases between the germline ends. The CDR3 sequence: CASTSLQTQYF. The CDR3 coding sequence is TGTGCCAGCACATCGTTGCAGACCCAGTACTTC.

The V and J genes are TRBV28 and TRBJ2-1; unclear D gene. Trimming pared 2 bases from V and 4 bases from J, leaving 12 bases between. CDR1 and CDR2 from the germline V gene are MDHEN and SYDVKM. The CDR3 consists of 15 residues. CDR3 residues: CASSLGVSEYNEQFF. The CDR3 DNA reads as TGTGCCAGCAGTTTAGGGGTGAGCGAGTACAATGAGCAGTTCTTC.

The chain is built from TRBV7-9 and TRBJ2-5; the match to TRBD2 covers 7 bases. Looked up from germline, CDR1 is SEHNR and CDR2 is FQNEAQ (reference sequence). The V segment lost 1 base and the J segment 5 bases; nucleotides outside the gene matches: 7. The CDR3 has 15 residues. CDR3 loop: CASSLGRGSHETQYF. The CDR3 DNA reads TGTGCCAGCAGCTTAGGACGCGGGAGTCATGAGACCCAGTACTTC.

This clonotype was seen ten or more times. This chain links TRBV6-1 with TRBJ1-2, with a possible D match to TRBD1 (6 bases). The germline CDR1 and CDR2 sequences are MNHNS and SASEGT. Trimming shortened V by 7 bases and J by 3 bases, and 12 bases separated the two germline ends. This CDR3 contains 13 residues. The CDR3 reads CASTPGQHYGYTF. CDR3 bases: TGTGCCAGCACTCCGGGACAACACTATGGCTACACCTTC.

A remark on this clonotype: A read error may be the cause here, since a much bigger clone is one base away. The V gene is TRBV6-1, the J gene TRBJ2-7, with 9 bases matching TRBD1. The V gene end was trimmed by 5 bases and the J gene end by 6 bases; junction bases not matched to a gene: 5. This CDR3 has 13 amino acids. CDR1 and CDR2 (germline): MNHNS, SASEGT. The DNA of the CDR3 is TGTGCCAGCAGTCGGGACAGGGTTCTCGAGCAGTACTTC. Protein sequence: CASSRDRVLEQYF.

This clonotype has at least ten counts. The V call is TRBV7-2, the J call TRBJ2-1, with 7 bases aligning to TRBD2. The CDR3 extends over 17 amino acids. J gave up 9 bases and V 9 bases, and 23 bases lay outside the gene matches. Per germline, CDR1 SGHTA and CDR2 FQGNSA. The CDR3, as DNA: TGTGCCAGACCACTCGGGGGAGGGCCAGTTGGGGTCAGTGAGCAGTTCTTC. Amino acids: CARPLGGGPVGVSEQFF.

This clonotype was seen only a few times. The chain is built from TRBV9 and TRBJ2-7; 9 positions match TRBD2. The germline CDR1 and CDR2 sequences are SGDLS and YYNGEE. CDR3 length: 15 amino acids. The J segment lost 3 bases and the V segment lost 2 bases, leaving 6 bases of the junction unmatched. The CDR3 loop reads CASSVSGSTVYEQYF. For the CDR3, the DNA is TGTGCCAGCAGCGTTAGCGGGAGTACCGTCTACGAGCAGTACTTC.

This sequence joins TRBV11-3 and TRBJ1-1; the match to TRBD1 covers 7 bases. The CDR3 loop spans 15 amino acids. Germline V CDR1 and CDR2: SGHNT, YENEEA. Trimming at V came to 4 bases and at J to 1 base, leaving 6 bases not matched to a gene. Here the CDR3 DNA reads TGTGCCAGCAGCTCCACAGGGGCCGGGAACACTGAAGCTTTCTTT. Its translation is CASSSTGAGNTEAFF.

This clonotype came up many times. The gene calls are TRBV28 and TRBJ1-4; D not resolved. The CDR3 contains 14 residues. Deletions cut 6 bases from V and 4 bases from J, with 12 bases between. Germline V gene data show CDR1 as MDHEN and CDR2 as SYDVKM. CDR3 loop: CASSFGRYNEKLFF. CDR3 sequence (DNA): TGTGCCAGCAGCTTTGGACGGTATAATGAAAAACTGTTTTTT.

In this sample, this clonotype turned up a few times. This chain uses TRBV6-9 with TRBJ2-2, with D unclear. Trimming shortened V by 2 bases and J by 6 bases, and 10 bases separated the two germline ends. From germline, CDR1 is MNHGY and CDR2 SVAAGI. This CDR3 has 14 amino acids. The CDR3 protein is CASSYTANAGELFF. The CDR3 DNA sequence: TGTGCCAGCAGTTATACGGCAAACGCCGGGGAGCTGTTTTTT.